The 26 T cell receptor beta chains below come from one sample, sequenced in a study of blood T cells in healthy people across ages. A second about 7 to 11 cycle PCR used barcoded and J-beta primers. TCRdb analysed the 5' RACE reads with MiXCR anew, one entry per CDR3 protein. The table has over 1,300,000 distinct CDR3 sequences, approximately 59% seen once; the top ten hold approximately 7%. Sequenced material: blood. These receptors were collected from a man aged 18 to 30 in good health.

The CDR3 loop is CASRPGLFPSYEQYF. The CDR3 DNA reads as TGCGCCAGCAGGCCAGGACTCTTCCCCTCCTACGAGCAGTACTTC. This sequence joins TRBV10-2 and TRBJ2-7; maybe TRBD2 (5 bases). This CDR3 spans 15 amino acids. Germline-derived CDR1 and CDR2 are WSHSY and SAAADI. V was clipped by 6 bases and J by 0 bases, with 15 bases between them.

The chain has TRBV6-5 and TRBJ2-7, with 7 bases lining up with TRBD1. Germline-derived CDR1 and CDR2 are MNHEY and SVGAGI. With V trimmed by 5 bases and J by 3 bases, 7 bases remained unmatched. The CDR3 runs to 14 residues. The chain's CDR3 is CASSRGDSNYEQYF. The CDR3 DNA follows: TGTGCCAGCAGTAGAGGGGACAGTAACTACGAGCAGTACTTC.

The V call is TRBV5-1, the J call TRBJ2-5, with D tentatively TRBD2 (5 bases). The better agreement between TRBJ2-7 and the DNA end casts doubt on the J call. Per the germline V gene, CDR1 is SGHRS and CDR2 is YFSETQ. The CDR3 runs to 14 residues. The CDR3 DNA reads as TGCGCCAGCAGCGTAAGGACGGAGGCCTACGAGCAGTACTTC. It encodes CASSVRTEAYEQYF.

This clonotype has only a few counts. The chain combines TRBV29-1 with TRBJ2-1; the D is unclear. Germline values: CDR1 SQVTM, CDR2 ANQGSEA. The CDR3 spans 10 residues. V dropped 4 bases and J dropped 10 bases, with 8 bases sitting between them. CDR3 in amino acids: CSVGQIEQFF. DNA of the CDR3: TGCAGCGTTGGGCAGATCGAGCAGTTCTTC.

V is TRBV5-1 and J is TRBJ2-3; a weak D match, TRBD2 (6 bases). Looked up from germline, CDR1 is SGHRS and CDR2 is YFSETQ. The CDR3 length is 15 residues. V lost 0 bases and J lost 5, with 13 bases in between. In DNA, the CDR3 is TGCGCCAGCAGCTTGGATTCGGGGGAAGAAGATACGCAGTATTTT. This codes for CASSLDSGEEDTQYF.

V and J are TRBV27 and TRBJ2-1, with D tentatively TRBD2 (5 bases). The ends were cut back, 3 bases at V and 9 bases at J, with 18 bases in the middle. The CDR3 is made up of 15 amino acids. CDR1 is MNHEY and CDR2 is SMNVEV in the germline V gene (reference sequence). For the CDR3, the DNA is TGTGCCAGCAGTTTCCTCGGACCGACTGGAGGTGAGCAGTTCTTC. Its protein product is CASSFLGPTGGEQFF.

The gene calls are TRBV18 and TRBJ2-1; D is possibly TRBD2 (6 bases). The CDR3 has 17 residues. V was pared by 2 bases and J by 4 bases, with 18 bases between. Germline V lookup: CDR1 KGHSH, CDR2 LQKENI. The CDR3: CASSPGGVSGTYNEQFF. The DNA for the CDR3 is TGTGCCAGCTCACCAGGAGGGGTGAGCGGCACTTACAATGAGCAGTTCTTC. Full variable domain (missing parts from reference TRBV18 and TRBJ2-1): NAGVMQNPRHLVRRRGQEARLRCSPMKGHSHVYWYRQLPEEGLKFMVYLQKENIIDESGMPKERFSAEFPKEGPSILRIQQVVRGDSAAYFCASSPGGVSGTYNEQFFGPGTRLTVL.

The CDR3 nucleotides are TGCAGTGCTAGAGATTTGGGCAGGGGGGATGAGTGGGAGTTCTTC. Residues: CSARDLGRGDEWEFF. The rearrangement links TRBV20-1 to TRBJ2-1; weak D call: TRBD1 (7 bases). The CDR3 length is 15 residues. V was clipped by 0 bases and J by 14 bases, with 23 bases between them. The germline V gene encodes CDR1 DFQATT and CDR2 SNEGSKA (reference sequence).

V usage is TRBV24-1 and J usage is TRBJ2-5; D gene ambiguous. Trimming left V 4 bases short and J 11 bases short, with 16 bases between. The CDR3 contains 13 residues. Germline values: CDR1 KGHDR, CDR2 SFDVKD. The CDR3 DNA sequence: TGTGCCACCAGTGAACGAGGAACCAATGAGCAGTACTTC. This translates into CATSERGTNEQYF.

The chain joins TRBV6-1 to TRBJ1-4; unclear D gene. Germline CDR1 MNHNS, CDR2 SASEGT. Trimming cost V 4 bases and J 13 bases, with 10 bases left between them. The CDR3 consists of 11 residues. The CDR3 loop reads CASSGGEGLFF. The CDR3 nucleotides are TGTGCCAGCAGTGGAGGAGAAGGACTGTTTTTT.

This clonotype has only a few counts. The chain has TRBV4-2 and TRBJ2-4, with D maybe TRBD1 (6 bases). The CDR3 extends over 17 amino acids. V lost 1 base, J lost 7 bases, and 20 bases lay in between. CDR1 LGHNA and CDR2 YNFKEQ come from the germline V gene. CDR3 sequence (DNA): TGTGCCAGCAGCCAAGTCCGCTTCCGGGACACGGGCAACATTCAGTACTTC. Amino acids: CASSQVRFRDTGNIQYF.

A few counts support this clonotype. The chain uses TRBV29-1 and TRBJ2-3, with D perhaps TRBD1 or TRBD2 (5 bases each). The length of the CDR3 is 15 residues. Trimming shortened V by 0 bases and J by 7 bases, and 17 bases separated the two germline ends. Germline CDR1 and CDR2: SQVTM and ANQGSEA. In DNA form, the CDR3 reads TGCAGCGTTGAAGATCTGGGGCTTCCCGGGAATACGCAGTATTTT. This gives the protein CSVEDLGLPGNTQYF.

This clonotype has just a few counts. The rearrangement joins TRBV6-6 to TRBJ1-2; tentatively, D is TRBD1 (6 bases). The CDR3 loop spans 14 amino acids. Trimming took off 5 bases at V and 7 bases at J, with 17 bases between the two ends. Germline CDR1 and CDR2: MNHNY and SVGAGI (reference sequence). The CDR3 loop is CASSLNSGGVGYTF. DNA for the CDR3: TGTGCCAGCAGTCTTAACTCGGGGGGCGTTGGCTACACCTTC.

The chain links TRBV18 to TRBJ2-7, with D possibly being TRBD2 (6 bases). This CDR3 is 16 amino acids long. The V end was cut by 3 bases, the J end by 0 bases, with 15 bases between. The germline CDR1 and CDR2 sequences are KGHSH and LQKENI. The CDR3 DNA sequence: TGTGCCAGCTCACCCGGGGTGGCGGGGATCTCCTACGAGCAGTACTTC. Its protein product is CASSPGVAGISYEQYF. The variable domain in full, with the rest retrieved from reference TRBV18 and TRBJ2-7, is NAGVMQNPRHLVRRRGQEARLRCSPMKGHSHVYWYRQLPEEGLKFMVYLQKENIIDESGMPKERFSAEFPKEGPSILRIQQVVRGDSAAYFCASSPGVAGISYEQYFGPGTRLTVT.

This chain joins TRBV5-1 and TRBJ2-5; D gene uncertain. Trimming stripped 2 bases from V and 11 bases from J, with 16 bases between. Looked up from germline, CDR1 is SGHRS and CDR2 is YFSETQ. The CDR3 is made up of 13 amino acids. DNA for the CDR3: TGCGCCAGCAGCTTTCCAGGTTCCTTGGAGCAGTACTTC. Protein sequence: CASSFPGSLEQYF.

The table lists this clonotype with a count of one. This sequence joins TRBV12-3 or TRBV12-4 and TRBJ2-4; 7 nucleotides agree with TRBD1. This CDR3 has 15 amino acids. With 5 bases clipped from V and 0 bases from J, the junction kept 4 bases outside the gene matches. The CDR3 nucleotides read TGTGCCAGCAGTACCAGGGACAGAGCCAAAAACATTCAGTACTTC. Translated: CASSTRDRAKNIQYF.

In DNA form, the CDR3 reads TGTGCCACCCGGGGCCCAGATACGCAGTATTTT. This sequence encodes CATRGPDTQYF. V and J are TRBV10-3 and TRBJ2-3; TRBD1 or TRBD2 may be the D gene (5 bases each). The CDR3 is 11 residues long. Trimming took 10 bases from V and 4 from J, leaving 9 bases between them. The V gene's germline CDR1 is ENHRY and CDR2 SYGVKD.

V and J are TRBV29-1 and TRBJ2-2, with TRBD2 matching 14 bases. V lost 2 bases to trimming and J lost 7 bases; unmatched junction nucleotides: 6. Germline CDR1 SQVTM, CDR2 ANQGSEA. CDR3 size: 16 residues. The CDR3 region has the DNA TGCAGCGTTGAACACGGGGGACTAGCGGGGGTCGGGGAGCTGTTTTTT. Translated, it gives CSVEHGGLAGVGELFF.

This rearrangement joins TRBV11-2 to TRBJ2-2; possible D gene TRBD2, 5 bases. V lost 8 bases, J lost 4 bases, and 11 bases lay in between. The CDR3 has 13 residues. The V gene's germline CDR1 is SGHAT and CDR2 FQNNGV. The CDR3 DNA follows: TGTGCCAGCGGACTGACAAGCACCGGGGAGCTGTTTTTT. This translates into CASGLTSTGELFF.

This clonotype was counted a single time. The V gene is TRBV3-1, the J gene TRBJ1-2; perhaps TRBD1 as D (5 bases). This CDR3 has 15 residues. Trimming took 5 bases from V and 6 from J, leaving 19 bases between them. CDR1 and CDR2 from the germline V gene are LGHDT and YNNKEL (reference sequence). The CDR3 sequence is CASSIRGRHRNGYTF. The CDR3 nucleotides read TGTGCCAGCAGCATTCGGGGCAGACACAGAAATGGCTACACCTTC.

The gene calls are TRBV7-2 and TRBJ1-1; no clear D. CDR3 length: 13 residues. CDR1 and CDR2 (germline): SGHTA, FQGNSA. The V and J ends lost 5 bases and 2 bases respectively, with 9 bases between them. CDR3 residues: CASSPGINTEAFF. Written as DNA, the CDR3 is TGTGCCAGCAGCCCGGGGATCAACACTGAAGCTTTCTTT.

The V and J genes are TRBV10-3 and TRBJ1-2; TRBD1 might be the D (5 bases). The CDR3 extends over 13 amino acids. The germline V gene encodes CDR1 ENHRY and CDR2 SYGVKD. V was pared by 3 bases and J by 1 base, with 6 bases between. CDR3 sequence: CAISDRVNYGYTF. CDR3 nucleotide sequence: TGTGCCATCAGTGACAGGGTTAACTATGGCTACACCTTC.

The chain links TRBV12-3 or TRBV12-4 to TRBJ2-5, with D unclear. Trimming shortened V by 1 base and J by 5 bases, and 14 bases separated the two germline ends. The CDR3 runs to 15 residues. This CDR3 reads CASSLVSGPWETQYF. The CDR3 DNA is TGTGCCAGCAGTTTAGTATCCGGGCCATGGGAGACCCAGTACTTC.

The chain links TRBV29-1 to TRBJ2-1; D possibly corresponds to TRBD1 (5 bases). The CDR3 contains 14 residues. V shed 6 bases and J shed 3 bases, with 15 bases lying between them. Per germline, CDR1 SQVTM and CDR2 ANQGSEA. The CDR3 bases are TGCAGCGTAAAACCTCCAGACAGCTACAATGAGCAGTTCTTC. This translates into CSVKPPDSYNEQFF.

The rearrangement joins TRBV7-2 to TRBJ2-1; the D is unclear. Trimming stripped 5 bases from V and 8 bases from J, with 10 bases between. The germline CDR1 and CDR2 sequences are SGHTA and FQGNSA. This CDR3 spans 12 amino acids. The CDR3 spells CASSHPYDEQFF. CDR3 in DNA: TGTGCCAGCAGCCATCCGTACGATGAGCAGTTCTTC.

The chain employs TRBV7-9 and TRBJ2-3; TRBD1 aligns across 12 bases. The CDR3 contains 16 residues. CDR1 and CDR2 from the germline V gene are SEHNR and FQNEAQ (reference sequence). V dropped 7 bases and J dropped 4; count of bases not matched to a gene: 9. The CDR3: CASNRPGTGGADTQYF. The CDR3 bases are TGTGCCAGCAACAGACCCGGGACAGGGGGCGCAGATACGCAGTATTTT.